This T cell receptor beta chain came from a study of breast tumors, draining lymph nodes, adjacent tissues. TCRdb re-called the multiplex PCR reads through MiXCR, storing one row per CDR3 protein. This table has under 300,000 distinct CDR3 sequences, under 40% appearing once. The CDR3 contains 14 residues. V was cut by 12 bases and J by 4 bases, with 18 bases left in between. Germline V lookup: CDR1 KGHDR, CDR2 SFDVKD. Samples came from axillary lymph nodes draining the breast cancer. Sequenced: axillary lymph node tissue. The sequence derives from a female donor with breast cancer. Some clones in this sample may be carry-over from other donors' samples. The chain employs TRBV24-1 and TRBJ2-1; no firm D call. The CDR3 reads CAPEFGSIYNEQFF. DNA for the CDR3: TGTGCCCCCGAGTTTGGCTCTATTTACAATGAGCAGTTCTTC.